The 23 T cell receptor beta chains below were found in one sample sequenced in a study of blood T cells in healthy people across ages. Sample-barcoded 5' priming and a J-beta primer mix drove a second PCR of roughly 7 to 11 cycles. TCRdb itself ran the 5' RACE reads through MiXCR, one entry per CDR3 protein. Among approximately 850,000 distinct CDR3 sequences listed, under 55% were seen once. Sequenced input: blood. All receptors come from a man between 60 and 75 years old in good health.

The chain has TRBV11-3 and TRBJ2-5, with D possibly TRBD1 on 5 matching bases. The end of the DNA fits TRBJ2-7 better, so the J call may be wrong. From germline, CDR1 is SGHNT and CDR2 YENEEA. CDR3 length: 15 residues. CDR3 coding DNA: TGTGCCAGCAGCTTAGGGTCGCAGGGCCCATCCGAGCAGTACTTC. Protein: CASSLGSQGPSEQYF.

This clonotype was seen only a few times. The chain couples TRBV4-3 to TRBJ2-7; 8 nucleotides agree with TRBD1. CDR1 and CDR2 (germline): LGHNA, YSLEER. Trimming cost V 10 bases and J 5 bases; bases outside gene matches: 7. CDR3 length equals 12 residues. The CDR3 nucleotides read TGCGCCAAAGGGACAGGATTTCACGAGCAGTACTTC. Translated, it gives CAKGTGFHEQYF.

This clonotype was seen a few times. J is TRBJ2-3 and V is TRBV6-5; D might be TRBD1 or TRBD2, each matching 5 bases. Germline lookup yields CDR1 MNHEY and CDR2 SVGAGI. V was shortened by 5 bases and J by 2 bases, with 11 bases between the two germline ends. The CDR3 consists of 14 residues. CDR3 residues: CASSPGPITDTQYF. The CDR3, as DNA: TGTGCCAGCAGTCCGGGACCAATCACAGATACGCAGTATTTT.

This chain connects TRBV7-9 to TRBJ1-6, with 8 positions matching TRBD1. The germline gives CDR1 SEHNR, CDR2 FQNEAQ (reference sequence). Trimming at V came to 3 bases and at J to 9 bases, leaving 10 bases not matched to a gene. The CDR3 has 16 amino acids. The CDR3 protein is CASSLATGTGRSPLHF. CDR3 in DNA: TGTGCCAGCAGCTTGGCAACCGGGACAGGTCGTTCACCCCTCCACTTT. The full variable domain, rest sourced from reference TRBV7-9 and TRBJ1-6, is DTGVSQNPRHKITKRGQNVTFRCDPISEHNRLYWYRQTLGQGPEFLTYFQNEAQLEKSRLLSDRFSAERPKGSFSTLEIQRTEQGDSAMYLCASSLATGTGRSPLHFGNGTRLTVT.

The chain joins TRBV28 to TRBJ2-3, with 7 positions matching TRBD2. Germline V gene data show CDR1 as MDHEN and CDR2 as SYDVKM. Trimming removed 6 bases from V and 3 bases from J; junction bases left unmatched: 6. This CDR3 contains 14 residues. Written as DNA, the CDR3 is TGTGCCAGCAGGGAGGGACTAAATACAGATACGCAGTATTTT. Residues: CASREGLNTDTQYF.

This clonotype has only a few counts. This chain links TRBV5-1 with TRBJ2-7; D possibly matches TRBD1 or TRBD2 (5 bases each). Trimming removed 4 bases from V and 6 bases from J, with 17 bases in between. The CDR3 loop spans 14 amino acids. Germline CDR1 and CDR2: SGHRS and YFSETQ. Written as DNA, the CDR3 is TGCGCCAGCAGCCCCGGGACGCCCGAGGGCGAGCAGTACTTC. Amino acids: CASSPGTPEGEQYF.

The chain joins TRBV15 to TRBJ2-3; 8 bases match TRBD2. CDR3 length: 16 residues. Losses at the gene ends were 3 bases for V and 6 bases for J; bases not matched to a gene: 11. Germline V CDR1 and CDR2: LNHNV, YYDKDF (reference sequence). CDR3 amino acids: CATSSNPGLVFDTQYF. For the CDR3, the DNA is TGTGCCACCAGCAGTAACCCGGGACTAGTCTTCGATACGCAGTATTTT.

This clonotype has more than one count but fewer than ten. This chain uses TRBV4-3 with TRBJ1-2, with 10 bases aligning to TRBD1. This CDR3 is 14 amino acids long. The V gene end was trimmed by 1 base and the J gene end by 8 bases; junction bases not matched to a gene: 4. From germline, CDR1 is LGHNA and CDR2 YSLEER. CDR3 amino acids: CASSQGQGAEGYTF. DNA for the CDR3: TGCGCCAGCAGCCAAGGACAGGGGGCGGAGGGCTACACCTTC.

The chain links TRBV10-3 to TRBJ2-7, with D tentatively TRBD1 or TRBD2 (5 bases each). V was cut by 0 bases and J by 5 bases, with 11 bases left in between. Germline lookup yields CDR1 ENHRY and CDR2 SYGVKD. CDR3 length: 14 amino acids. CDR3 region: CAISESTREHEQYF. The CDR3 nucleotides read TGTGCCATCAGTGAGTCGACCAGGGAGCACGAGCAGTACTTC.

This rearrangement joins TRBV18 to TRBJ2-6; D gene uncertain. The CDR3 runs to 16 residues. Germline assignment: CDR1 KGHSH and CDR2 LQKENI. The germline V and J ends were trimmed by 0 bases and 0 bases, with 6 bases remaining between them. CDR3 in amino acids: CASSPPASSGANVLTF. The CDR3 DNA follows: TGTGCCAGCTCACCACCGGCGAGCTCTGGGGCCAACGTCCTGACTTTC.

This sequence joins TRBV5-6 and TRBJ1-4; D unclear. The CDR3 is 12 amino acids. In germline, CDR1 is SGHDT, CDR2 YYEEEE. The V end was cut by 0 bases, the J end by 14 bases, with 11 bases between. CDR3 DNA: TGTGCCAGCAGCTTGGATGTAGGGCGGCTGTTTTTT. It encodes CASSLDVGRLFF.

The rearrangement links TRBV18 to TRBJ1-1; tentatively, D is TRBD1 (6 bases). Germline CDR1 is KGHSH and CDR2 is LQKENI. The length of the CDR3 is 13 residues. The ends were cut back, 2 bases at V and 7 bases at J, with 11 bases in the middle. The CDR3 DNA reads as TGTGCCAGCTCACCAATCAGGACAGATGAAGCTTTCTTT. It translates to CASSPIRTDEAFF.

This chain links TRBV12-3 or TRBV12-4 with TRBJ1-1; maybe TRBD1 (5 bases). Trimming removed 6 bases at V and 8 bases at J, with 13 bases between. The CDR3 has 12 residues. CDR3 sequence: CASRLIWTEAFF. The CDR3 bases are TGTGCCAGCAGGCTAATTTGGACAGAAGCTTTCTTT.

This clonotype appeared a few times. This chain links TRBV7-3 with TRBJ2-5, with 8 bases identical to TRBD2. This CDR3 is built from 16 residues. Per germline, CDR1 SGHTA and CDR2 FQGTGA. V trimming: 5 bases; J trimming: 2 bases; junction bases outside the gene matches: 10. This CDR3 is CASSPSGGGGQETQYF. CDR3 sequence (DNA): TGTGCCAGCAGCCCTTCCGGGGGGGGCGGTCAAGAGACCCAGTACTTC.

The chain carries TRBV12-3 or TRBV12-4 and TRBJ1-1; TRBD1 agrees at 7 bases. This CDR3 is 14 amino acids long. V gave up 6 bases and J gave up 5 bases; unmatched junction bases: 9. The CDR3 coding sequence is TGTGCCAGCAGAAAGGGCGACAGGGTAACTGAAGCTTTCTTT. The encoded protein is CASRKGDRVTEAFF.

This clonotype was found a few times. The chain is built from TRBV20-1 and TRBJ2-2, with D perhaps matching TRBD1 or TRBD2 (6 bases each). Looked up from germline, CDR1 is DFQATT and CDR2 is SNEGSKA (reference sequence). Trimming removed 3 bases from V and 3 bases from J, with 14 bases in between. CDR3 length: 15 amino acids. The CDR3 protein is CSASARGRHTGELFF. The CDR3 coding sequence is TGCAGTGCTAGTGCCCGGGGGCGCCACACCGGGGAGCTGTTTTTT.

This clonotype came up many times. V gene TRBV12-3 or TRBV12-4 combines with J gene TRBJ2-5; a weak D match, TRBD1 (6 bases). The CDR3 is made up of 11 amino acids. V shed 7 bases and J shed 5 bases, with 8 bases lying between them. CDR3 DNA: TGTGCCAGCACAAGGGGGGAGACCCAGTACTTC. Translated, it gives CASTRGETQYF.

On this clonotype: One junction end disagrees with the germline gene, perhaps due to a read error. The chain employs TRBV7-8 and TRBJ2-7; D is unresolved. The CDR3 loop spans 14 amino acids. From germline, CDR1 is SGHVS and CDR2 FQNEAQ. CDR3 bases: TGTGCCAACAGCTTATTGGTTTCCAGCGATGAGCAGTACTTC. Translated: CANSLLVSSDEQYF.

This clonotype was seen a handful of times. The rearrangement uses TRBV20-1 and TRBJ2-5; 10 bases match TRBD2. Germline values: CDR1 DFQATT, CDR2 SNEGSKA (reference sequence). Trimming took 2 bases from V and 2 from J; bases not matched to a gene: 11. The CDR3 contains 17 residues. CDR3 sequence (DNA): TGCAGTGCTAGATCCCCCTTAGCGGGGGGATCGCAAGAGACCCAGTACTTC. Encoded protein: CSARSPLAGGSQETQYF.

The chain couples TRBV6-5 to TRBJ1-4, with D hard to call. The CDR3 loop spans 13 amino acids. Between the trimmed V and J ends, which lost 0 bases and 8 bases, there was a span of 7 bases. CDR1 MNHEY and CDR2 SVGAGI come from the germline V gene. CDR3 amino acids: CASSYSGYEKLFF. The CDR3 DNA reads TGTGCCAGCAGTTACTCGGGTTACGAAAAACTGTTTTTT.

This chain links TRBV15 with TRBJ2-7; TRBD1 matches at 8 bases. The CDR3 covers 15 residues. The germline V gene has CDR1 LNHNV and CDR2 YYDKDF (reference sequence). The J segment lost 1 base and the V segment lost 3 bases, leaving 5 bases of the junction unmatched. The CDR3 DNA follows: TGTGCCACCAGCAGGGAACAGGGGGGATCCTACGAGCAGTACTTC. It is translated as CATSREQGGSYEQYF.

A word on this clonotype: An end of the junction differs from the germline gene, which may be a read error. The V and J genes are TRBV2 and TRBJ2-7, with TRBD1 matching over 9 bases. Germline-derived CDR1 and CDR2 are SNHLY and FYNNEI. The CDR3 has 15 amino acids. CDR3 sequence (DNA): TGTGCCAGCAAAGGCCGGGACAGGGATAACTACAAGCAGTACTTC. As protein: CASKGRDRDNYKQYF.

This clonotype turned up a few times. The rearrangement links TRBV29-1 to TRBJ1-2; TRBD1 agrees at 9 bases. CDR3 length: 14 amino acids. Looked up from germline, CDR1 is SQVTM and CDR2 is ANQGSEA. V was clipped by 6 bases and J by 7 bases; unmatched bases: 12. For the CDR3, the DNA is TGCAGCGTAGCGGGGACAGGGATGATCGGTGGCTACACCTTC. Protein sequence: CSVAGTGMIGGYTF.